This TCR beta chain emerged from a study of T cell responses to AZD1222 COVID-19 vaccine. This clone is medium-sized (0.01 to 0.1%) within its sample. Antigen specificity is unknown. Study-wide results and caveats: Close to half of spike-specific TCRs reportedly recognize unmutated variant regions. Researchers took repertoire samples only after the peak T cell response had come.

The CDR3 length is 15 residues. Germline V CDR1 and CDR2: SEHNR, FQNEAQ (reference sequence). Trimming took 6 bases from V and 8 from J; bases not matched to a gene: 8. The data were produced by immunoSEQ multiplex PCR, yet TCRdb's version contains in-frame clones alone and is incomplete. The profile shows around 130,000 clones, about 91% of them singletons. This sample comprised peripheral blood, obtained on day 0 of AZD1222 vaccination. V usage is TRBV7-9 and J usage is TRBJ2-1; 12 bases agree with TRBD2. The sequence came from an adult in good health. CDR3 sequence: CASRPTSGRLDEQFF. The CDR3 region has the DNA TGTGCCAGCAGACCAACTAGCGGGAGGCTCGATGAGCAGTTCTTC.